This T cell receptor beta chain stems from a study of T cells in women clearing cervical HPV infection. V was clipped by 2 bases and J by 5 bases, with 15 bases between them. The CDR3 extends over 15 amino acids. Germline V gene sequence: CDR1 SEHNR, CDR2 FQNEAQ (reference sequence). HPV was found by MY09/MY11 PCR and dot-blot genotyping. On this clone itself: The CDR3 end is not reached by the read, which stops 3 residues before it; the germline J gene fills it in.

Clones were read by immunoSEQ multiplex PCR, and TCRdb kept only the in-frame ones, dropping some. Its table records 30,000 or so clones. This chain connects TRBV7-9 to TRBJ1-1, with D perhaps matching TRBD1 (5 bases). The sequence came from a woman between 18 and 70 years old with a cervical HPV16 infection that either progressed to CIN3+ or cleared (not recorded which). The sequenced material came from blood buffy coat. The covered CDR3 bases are TGTGCCAGCAGCTTAAGATCAGGGAAGGAAACTGAA. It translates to CASSLRSGKETE. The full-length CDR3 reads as CASSLRSGKETEAFF.